One sample yielded the 4 T cell receptor beta chains listed below, sequenced in a study of CD8 T cells in Susac syndrome. The authors reverse transcribed roughly 0.45 to 1 ug RNA with random hexamers. TCRdb reprocessed the immunoSEQ multiplex PCR reads via MiXCR and lists one record per CDR3 protein. The table has fewer than 200,000 distinct CDR3 sequences, 90% to 95% seen once. The sample consisted of CD4+ T cells from PBMCs. These receptors were obtained from a human donor with Susac syndrome.

The chain couples TRBV6-1 to TRBJ2-7; D possibly matches TRBD1 or TRBD2 (5 bases each). CDR3 size: 14 residues. Germline V gene data show CDR1 as MNHNS and CDR2 as SASEGT. The germline V and J ends were trimmed by 4 bases and 0 bases, with 10 bases remaining between them. The CDR3 reads CASSVGTVSYEQYF. CDR3 in DNA: TGTGCCAGCAGTGTCGGGACGGTCTCCTACGAGCAGTACTTC.

This chain joins TRBV5-6 and TRBJ1-4; D gene ambiguous. Trimming took off 2 bases at V and 0 bases at J, with 8 bases between the two ends. The CDR3 has 15 residues. Germline CDR1 and CDR2: SGHDT and YYEEEE. Here the CDR3 reads CASSLRATTNEKLFF. The CDR3 DNA reads as TGTGCCAGCAGCTTACGGGCCACAACTAATGAAAAACTGTTTTTT.

This clonotype was found a few times. The genes are TRBV5-6 and TRBJ2-7; D not resolved. CDR3 length: 13 amino acids. The V end lost 0 bases, the J end lost 4 bases, and 8 bases lay between the germline ends. CDR1 is SGHDT and CDR2 is YYEEEE in the germline V gene. CDR3 nucleotide sequence: TGTGCCAGCAGCTTGGCCGAAACGTACGAGCAGTACTTC. It codes for CASSLAETYEQYF.

This clonotype was seen only a few times. Its ends do not fully match the called genes, so a read error is possible. This chain uses TRBV7-2 with TRBJ1-1; no definite D call. Germline V gene sequence: CDR1 SGHTA, CDR2 FQGNSA. The CDR3 runs to 14 residues. The CDR3 protein is CASSLVGGNTEAFF. The CDR3 bases are TGTGCCAGCAGTTTAGTCGGCGGGAACACTGAAGCTTTCTTT. Full variable domain (outside the CDR3, taken from reference TRBV7-2 and TRBJ1-1): GAGVSQSPSNKVTEKGKDVELRCDPISGHTALYWYRQSLGQGLEFLIYFQGNSAPDKSGLPSDRFSAERTGGSVSTLTIQRTQQEDSAVYLCASSLVGGNTEAFFGQGTRLTVV.